Listed here are 14 T cell receptor beta chains from one sample, sequenced in a study of spatial heterogeneity in lung cancer. As to time point: sample taken at primary tumor resection. The study, taken as a whole, reports: Intratumoral expanded alpha and beta TCR counts were found to track tumor mutation counts.

TCRdb called the 5' RACE reads again in MiXCR, with one record for every CDR3 protein. The sample gives about 9,200 distinct CDR3 sequences, about 8.1% of which show up once; about 24% is in the top ten. No antigen is known for these receptors. Sample: lung tumor tissue, taken at surgery. The receptors were gathered from a male donor with early-stage non-small cell lung cancer.

Only a few counts were recorded for this clonotype. One junction end disagrees with the germline gene, perhaps due to a read error. The V gene is TRBV7-2, the J gene TRBJ2-3; perhaps TRBD2 as D (5 bases). This CDR3 spans 14 amino acids. Germline-derived CDR1 and CDR2 are SGHTA and FQGNSA. The CDR3, as DNA: TGTGCCAGCAGTTCCCGCCCTAGCACAGATACGCAGTGTTTT. This encodes CASSSRPSTDTQCF.

This clonotype is medium-sized (0.01 to 0.1%) within its sample. The chain uses TRBV4-3 and TRBJ2-7, with D perhaps TRBD1 or TRBD2 (5 bases each). This CDR3 comprises 13 residues. Germline V CDR1 and CDR2: LGHNA, YSLEER. Trimming pared 8 bases from V and 2 bases from J, leaving 13 bases between. The CDR3 region is CASGRDLAYEQYF. The CDR3 bases are TGCGCCAGCGGCCGGGACCTCGCCTACGAGCAGTACTTC.

This clonotype has at least ten counts. The J gene is TRBJ2-7, the V gene TRBV18; D might be TRBD2 (6 bases). V dropped 5 bases and J dropped 3 bases, with 14 bases sitting between them. The length of the CDR3 is 14 residues. Germline V lookup: CDR1 KGHSH, CDR2 LQKENI. The chain's CDR3 is CASSGGTGDYEQYF. CDR3 bases: TGTGCCAGCTCAGGGGGGACTGGGGACTACGAGCAGTACTTC.

By share of the sample, this clonotype is large (0.1 to 1%). The chain is built from TRBV27 and TRBJ1-2; 8 bases match TRBD1. Germline CDR1 reads MNHEY; CDR2 reads SMNVEV (reference sequence). Unmatched junction bases numbered 2, after V lost 3 bases and J lost 2 bases. The length of the CDR3 is 14 residues. The chain's CDR3 is CASSLQGANYGYTF. DNA of the CDR3: TGTGCCAGCAGTTTGCAGGGGGCAAACTATGGCTACACCTTC.

The table lists this clonotype with a few counts. The chain carries TRBV28 and TRBJ1-6; D is unclear. CDR1 and CDR2 (germline): MDHEN, SYDVKM. Trimming pared 5 bases from V and 8 bases from J, leaving 10 bases between. CDR3 length: 13 amino acids. The chain's CDR3 is CASSVRMDSPLHF. DNA of the CDR3: TGTGCCAGCAGTGTCAGGATGGATTCACCCCTCCACTTT. The variable domain in full, with the rest retrieved from reference TRBV28 and TRBJ1-6, is DVKVTQSSRYLVKRTGEKVFLECVQDMDHENMFWYRQDPGLGLRLIYFSYDVKMKEKGDIPEGYSVSREKKERFSLILESASTNQTSMYLCASSVRMDSPLHFGNGTRLTVT.

This clonotype was observed at least ten times. The V and J genes are TRBV11-2 and TRBJ2-6; perhaps TRBD1 as D (6 bases). V was pared by 6 bases and J by 0 bases, with 12 bases between. Germline lookup yields CDR1 SGHAT and CDR2 FQNNGV. The CDR3 length is 16 residues. Here the CDR3 reads CASREPGDSGANVLTF. The CDR3 nucleotides are TGTGCCAGCAGGGAACCAGGGGACTCTGGGGCCAACGTCCTGACTTTC.

The gene calls are TRBV6-5 and TRBJ1-2; possibly TRBD1 for D (5 bases). CDR1 is MNHEY, CDR2 SVGAGI, per germline. With 9 bases removed from V and 4 bases from J, the gap between germline ends came to 15 bases. CDR3 length equals 13 residues. As DNA, the CDR3 is TGTGCCAGTAGCCCGGGGGAAGCCTATGGCTACACCTTC. It specifies CASSPGEAYGYTF.

This clonotype was seen at least ten times. The CDR3 loop is CASSHHGQGANQPQHF. The CDR3 nucleotides are TGCGCCAGCAGCCACCATGGACAGGGGGCAAATCAGCCCCAGCATTTT. V and J are TRBV4-1 and TRBJ1-5, with 11 bases lining up with TRBD1. Germline V gene lookup returns CDR1 MGHRA and CDR2 YSYEKL. V shed 3 bases, J shed 4 bases, and the junction held 5 bases outside the gene matches. This CDR3 comprises 16 residues.

V and J are TRBV6-2 or TRBV6-3 and TRBJ2-5; no firm D call. Germline V CDR1 and CDR2: MNHEY, SVGEGT. V was pared by 1 base and J by 2 bases, with 8 bases between. This CDR3 comprises 14 residues. The CDR3 DNA reads TGTGCCAGCAGTTACTTTCGACCGCAAGAGACCCAGTACTTC. Residues: CASSYFRPQETQYF.

The chain is built from TRBV20-1 and TRBJ2-1, with TRBD2 matching over 8 bases. Germline V gives CDR1 DFQATT, CDR2 SNEGSKA (reference sequence). The CDR3 sequence is 12 residues long. After removal of 6 bases from V and 5 bases from J, the junction contained 3 bases not matched to a gene. CDR3 region: CSAAGVDNEQFF. The CDR3 nucleotides are TGCAGTGCAGCGGGAGTGGACAATGAGCAGTTCTTC.

This clonotype has at least ten counts. This chain uses TRBV5-6 with TRBJ2-7, with a possible D match to TRBD2 (5 bases). Germline V gene lookup returns CDR1 SGHDT and CDR2 YYEEEE. The ends were cut back, 0 bases at V and 7 bases at J, with 14 bases in the middle. The CDR3 consists of 14 residues. This CDR3 reads CASSLGTVEVEQYF. DNA of the CDR3: TGTGCCAGCAGCTTGGGGACGGTGGAGGTGGAGCAGTACTTC.

This clonotype was recorded at least ten times. The chain links TRBV5-5 to TRBJ1-1; D unclear. The germline V gene encodes CDR1 SGHKS and CDR2 YYEKEE (reference sequence). Deletions cut 3 bases from V and 4 bases from J, with 13 bases between. This CDR3 region has 14 residues. As DNA, the CDR3 is TGTGCCAGCAGCTCGGCCCCTGAGAGCACTGAAGCTTTCTTT. Its translation is CASSSAPESTEAFF.

This chain joins TRBV20-1 and TRBJ2-7; D remains unclear. Trimming removed 1 base from V and 4 bases from J, with 5 bases in between. The CDR3 sequence is 11 residues long. CDR1 and CDR2 (germline): DFQATT, SNEGSKA (reference sequence). The CDR3 reads CSARGDYEQYF. The CDR3 DNA reads TGCAGTGCTAGAGGGGATTACGAGCAGTACTTC.

CDR3 nucleotide sequence: TGTGCCAGCAGCCACTCTAGCGGGGGGGACAATGAGCAGTTCTTC. This sequence encodes CASSHSSGGDNEQFF. The chain uses TRBV7-2 and TRBJ2-1; 12 nucleotides match TRBD2. Per germline, CDR1 SGHTA and CDR2 FQGNSA. With 5 bases clipped from V and 5 bases from J, the junction kept 4 bases outside the gene matches. CDR3 length: 15 residues.